The 2 T cell receptor beta chains reported below all come from one sample, sequenced in a study of blood T cell repertoires in COVID-19. Some clones are missing from TCRdb's copy, which holds only in-frame ones; the method was immunoSEQ multiplex PCR. The sample lists around 40,000 clones, almost 85% occurring once. Source material: peripheral blood. Every receptor here comes from a human donor in a cohort sampled during active COVID-19.

The CDR3 nucleotides read TGTGCCAGCAGTCTACAGGGGTACGATGGCTACACCTTC. It yields the protein CASSLQGYDGYTF. V and J are TRBV6-5 and TRBJ1-2, with 7 bases matching TRBD1. The V gene end was trimmed by 5 bases and the J gene end by 6 bases; junction bases not matched to a gene: 6. CDR1 is MNHEY, CDR2 SVGAGI, per germline. CDR3 length: 13 amino acids.

J is TRBJ1-1 and V is TRBV30; 11 bases align to TRBD1. Looked up from germline, CDR1 is GTSNPN and CDR2 is SVGIG (reference sequence). The trim removed 3 bases at V and 1 base at J, leaving 7 bases unmatched. This CDR3 contains 16 residues. CDR3 region: CAWRPGQGARNTEAFF. The CDR3 DNA is TGTGCCTGGAGACCCGGACAGGGGGCGCGGAACACTGAAGCTTTCTTT.